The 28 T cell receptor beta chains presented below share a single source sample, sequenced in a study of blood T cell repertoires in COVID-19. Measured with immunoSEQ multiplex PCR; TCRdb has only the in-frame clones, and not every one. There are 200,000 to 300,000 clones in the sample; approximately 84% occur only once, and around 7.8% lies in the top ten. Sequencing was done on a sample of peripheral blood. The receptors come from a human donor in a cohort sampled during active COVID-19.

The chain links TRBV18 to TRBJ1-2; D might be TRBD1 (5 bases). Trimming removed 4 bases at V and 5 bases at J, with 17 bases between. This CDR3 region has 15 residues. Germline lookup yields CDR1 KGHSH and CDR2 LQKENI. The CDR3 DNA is TGTGCCAGCTCACGGGAACAGGATTTGGGGTATGGCTACACCTTC. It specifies CASSREQDLGYGYTF. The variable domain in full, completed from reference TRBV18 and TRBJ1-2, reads NAGVMQNPRHLVRRRGQEARLRCSPMKGHSHVYWYRQLPEEGLKFMVYLQKENIIDESGMPKERFSAEFPKEGPSILRIQQVVRGDSAAYFCASSREQDLGYGYTFGSGTRLTVV.

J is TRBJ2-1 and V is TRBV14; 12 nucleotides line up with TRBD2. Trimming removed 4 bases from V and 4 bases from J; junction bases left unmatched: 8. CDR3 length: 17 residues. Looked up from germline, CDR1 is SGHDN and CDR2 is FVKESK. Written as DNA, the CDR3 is TGTGCCAGCAGCCTCCGGAGGACTAGCGGGATGTACAATGAGCAGTTCTTC. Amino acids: CASSLRRTSGMYNEQFF.

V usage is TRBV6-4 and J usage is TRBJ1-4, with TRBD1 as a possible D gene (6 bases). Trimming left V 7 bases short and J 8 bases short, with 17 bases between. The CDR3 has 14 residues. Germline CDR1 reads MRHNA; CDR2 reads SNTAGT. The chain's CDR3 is CASIITGKPEKLFF. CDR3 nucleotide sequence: TGTGCCAGCATCATCACAGGGAAGCCAGAAAAACTGTTTTTT.

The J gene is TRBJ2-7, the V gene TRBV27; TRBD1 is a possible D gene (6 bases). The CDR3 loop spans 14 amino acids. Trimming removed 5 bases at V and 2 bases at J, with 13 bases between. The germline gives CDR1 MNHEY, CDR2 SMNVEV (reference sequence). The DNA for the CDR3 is TGTGCCAGCAGTCAAGGAGACAGGACCTACGAGCAGTACTTC. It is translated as CASSQGDRTYEQYF.

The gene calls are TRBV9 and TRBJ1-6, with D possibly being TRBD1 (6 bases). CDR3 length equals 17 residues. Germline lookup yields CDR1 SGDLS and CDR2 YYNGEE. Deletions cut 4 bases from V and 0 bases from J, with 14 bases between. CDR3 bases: TGTGCCAGCAGCCGAAGGACAGAGAGCTCCTATAATTCACCCCTCCACTTT. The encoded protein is CASSRRTESSYNSPLHF.

The CDR3 here is CASSQGAVLAGSTDTQYF. CDR3 nucleotide sequence: TGCGCCAGCAGCCAGGGGGCGGTACTAGCGGGAAGTACAGATACGCAGTATTTT. V is TRBV5-1 and J is TRBJ2-3; 10 bases are shared with TRBD2. V dropped 4 bases and J dropped 3; count of bases not matched to a gene: 14. The CDR3 is 18 amino acids. The germline CDR1 and CDR2 sequences are SGHRS and YFSETQ.

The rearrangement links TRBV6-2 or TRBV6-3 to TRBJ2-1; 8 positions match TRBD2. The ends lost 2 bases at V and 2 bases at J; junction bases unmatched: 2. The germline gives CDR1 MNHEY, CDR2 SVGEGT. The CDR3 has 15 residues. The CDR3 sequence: CASSYGGGPYNEQFF. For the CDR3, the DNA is TGTGCCAGCAGTTACGGCGGGGGGCCCTACAATGAGCAGTTCTTC.

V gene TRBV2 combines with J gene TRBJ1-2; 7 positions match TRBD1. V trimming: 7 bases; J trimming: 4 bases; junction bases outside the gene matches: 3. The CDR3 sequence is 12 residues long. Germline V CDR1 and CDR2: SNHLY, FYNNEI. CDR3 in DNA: TGTGCCAGCAATTACAGGGGCTATGGCTACACCTTC. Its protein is CASNYRGYGYTF.

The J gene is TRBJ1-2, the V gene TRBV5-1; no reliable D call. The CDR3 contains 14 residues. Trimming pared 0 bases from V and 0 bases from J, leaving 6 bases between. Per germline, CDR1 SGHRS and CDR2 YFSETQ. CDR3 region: CASSLDEANYGYTF. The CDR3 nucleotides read TGCGCCAGCAGCTTGGATGAGGCTAACTATGGCTACACCTTC.

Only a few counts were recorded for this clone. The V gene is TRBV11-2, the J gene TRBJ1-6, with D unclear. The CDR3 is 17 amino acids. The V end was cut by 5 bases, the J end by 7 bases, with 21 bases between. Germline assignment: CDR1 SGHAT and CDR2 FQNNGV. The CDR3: CASSQSDSGRLNSPLHF. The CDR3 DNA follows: TGTGCCAGCAGCCAGTCGGATTCCGGCAGGCTAAATTCACCCCTCCACTTT.

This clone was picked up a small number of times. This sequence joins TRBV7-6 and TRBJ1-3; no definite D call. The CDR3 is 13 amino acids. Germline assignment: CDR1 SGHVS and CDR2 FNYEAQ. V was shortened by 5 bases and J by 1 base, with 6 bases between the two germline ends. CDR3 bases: TGTGCCAGCAGCCCCCATTCTGGAAACACCATATATTTT. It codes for CASSPHSGNTIYF.

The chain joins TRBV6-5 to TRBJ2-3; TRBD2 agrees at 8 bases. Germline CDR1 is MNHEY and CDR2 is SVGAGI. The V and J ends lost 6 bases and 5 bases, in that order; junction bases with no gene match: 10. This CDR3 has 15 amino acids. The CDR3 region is CASSYSGVIGDTQYF. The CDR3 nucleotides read TGTGCCAGCAGCTATAGCGGGGTGATAGGAGATACGCAGTATTTT.

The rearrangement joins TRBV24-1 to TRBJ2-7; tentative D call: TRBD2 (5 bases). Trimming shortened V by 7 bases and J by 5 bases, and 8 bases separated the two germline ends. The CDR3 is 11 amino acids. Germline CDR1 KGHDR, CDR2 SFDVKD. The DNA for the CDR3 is TGTGCCACCAGCGACGGGAACGAGCAGTACTTC. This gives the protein CATSDGNEQYF.

CDR3 DNA: TGCGCCAGCAGCCAAGGGCGCGGATACGAGCAGTTCTTC. Its protein product is CASSQGRGYEQFF. The chain uses TRBV4-3 and TRBJ2-1; unclear D gene. Germline V lookup: CDR1 LGHNA, CDR2 YSLEER. The ends were cut back, 1 base at V and 10 bases at J, with 11 bases in the middle. The CDR3 spans 13 residues.

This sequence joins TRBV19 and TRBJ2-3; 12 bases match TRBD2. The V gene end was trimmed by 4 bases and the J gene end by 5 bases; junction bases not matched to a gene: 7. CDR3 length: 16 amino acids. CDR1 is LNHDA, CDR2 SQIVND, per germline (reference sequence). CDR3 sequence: CASSRLAGETGDTQYF. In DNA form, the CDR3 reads TGTGCCAGTAGTAGACTAGCGGGAGAGACTGGAGATACGCAGTATTTT.

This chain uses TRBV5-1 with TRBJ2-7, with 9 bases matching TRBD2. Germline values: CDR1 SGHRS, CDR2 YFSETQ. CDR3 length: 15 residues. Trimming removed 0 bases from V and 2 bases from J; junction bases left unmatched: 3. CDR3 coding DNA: TGCGCCAGCAGCTTGGGGACTAGCGACGCCTACGAGCAGTACTTC. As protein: CASSLGTSDAYEQYF.

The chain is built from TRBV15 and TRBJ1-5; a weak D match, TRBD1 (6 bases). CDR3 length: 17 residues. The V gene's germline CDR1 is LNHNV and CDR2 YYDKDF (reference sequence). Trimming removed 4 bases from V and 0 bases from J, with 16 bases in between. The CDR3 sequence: CATSTRQDWYSNQPQHF. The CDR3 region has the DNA TGTGCCACCAGCACCCGACAGGACTGGTATAGCAATCAGCCCCAGCATTTT. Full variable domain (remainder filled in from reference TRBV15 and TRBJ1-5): DAMVIQNPRYQVTQFGKPVTLSCSQTLNHNVMYWYQQKSSQAPKLLFHYYDKDFNNEADTPDNFQSRRPNTSFCFLDIRSPGLGDTAMYLCATSTRQDWYSNQPQHFGDGTRLSIL.

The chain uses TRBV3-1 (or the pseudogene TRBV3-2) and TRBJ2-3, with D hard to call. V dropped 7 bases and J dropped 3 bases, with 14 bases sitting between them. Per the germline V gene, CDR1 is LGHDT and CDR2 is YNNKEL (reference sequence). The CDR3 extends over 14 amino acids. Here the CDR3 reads CASTSSAATDTQYF. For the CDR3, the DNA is TGTGCCAGCACCTCTTCCGCAGCGACAGATACGCAGTATTTT.

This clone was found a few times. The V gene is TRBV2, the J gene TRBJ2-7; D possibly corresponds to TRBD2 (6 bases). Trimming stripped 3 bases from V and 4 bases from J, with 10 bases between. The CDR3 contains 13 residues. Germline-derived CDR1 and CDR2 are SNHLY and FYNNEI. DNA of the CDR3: TGTGCCAGCAGTGACGCTAGCGAGTACGAGCAGTACTTC. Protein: CASSDASEYEQYF.

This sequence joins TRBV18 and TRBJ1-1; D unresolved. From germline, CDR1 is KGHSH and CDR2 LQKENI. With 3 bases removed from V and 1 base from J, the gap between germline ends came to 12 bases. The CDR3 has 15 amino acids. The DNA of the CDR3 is TGTGCCAGCTCACCCAGTCAGTCCTCGAACACTGAAGCTTTCTTT. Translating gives CASSPSQSSNTEAFF.

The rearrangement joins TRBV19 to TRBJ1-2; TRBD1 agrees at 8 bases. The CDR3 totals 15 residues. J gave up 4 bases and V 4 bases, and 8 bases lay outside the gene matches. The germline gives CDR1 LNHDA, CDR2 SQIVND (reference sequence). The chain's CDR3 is CASSTKAGTGYGYTF. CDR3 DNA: TGTGCCAGTAGTACTAAAGCCGGGACAGGCTATGGCTACACCTTC.

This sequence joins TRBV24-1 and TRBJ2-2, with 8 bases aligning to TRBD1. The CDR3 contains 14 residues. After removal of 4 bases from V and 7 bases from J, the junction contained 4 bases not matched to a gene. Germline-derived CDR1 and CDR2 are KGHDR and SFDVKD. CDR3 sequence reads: CATSDRDRGGELFF. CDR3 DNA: TGTGCCACCAGTGACCGTGACAGGGGCGGGGAGCTGTTTTTT.

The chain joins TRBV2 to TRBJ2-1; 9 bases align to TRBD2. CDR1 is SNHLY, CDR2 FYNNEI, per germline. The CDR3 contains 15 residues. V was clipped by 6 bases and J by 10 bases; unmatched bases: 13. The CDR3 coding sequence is TGTGCCAGCAGCTCAGGGGCGGGAGGGCTACGAGAGCAGTTCTTC. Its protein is CASSSGAGGLREQFF.

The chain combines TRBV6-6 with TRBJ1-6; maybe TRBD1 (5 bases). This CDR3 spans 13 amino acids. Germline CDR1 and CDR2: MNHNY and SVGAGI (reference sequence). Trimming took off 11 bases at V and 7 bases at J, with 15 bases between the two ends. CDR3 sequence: CAGWGQGNSPLHF. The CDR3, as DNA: TGTGCCGGGTGGGGCCAAGGAAATTCACCCCTCCACTTT.

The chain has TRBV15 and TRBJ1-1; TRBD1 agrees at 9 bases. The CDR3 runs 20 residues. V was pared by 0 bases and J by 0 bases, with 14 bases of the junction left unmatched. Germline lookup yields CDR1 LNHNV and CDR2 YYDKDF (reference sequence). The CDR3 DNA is TGTGCCACCAGCAGAGATGACTTTTGGAGACAGGGGGTTATGAACACTGAAGCTTTCTTT. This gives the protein CATSRDDFWRQGVMNTEAFF.

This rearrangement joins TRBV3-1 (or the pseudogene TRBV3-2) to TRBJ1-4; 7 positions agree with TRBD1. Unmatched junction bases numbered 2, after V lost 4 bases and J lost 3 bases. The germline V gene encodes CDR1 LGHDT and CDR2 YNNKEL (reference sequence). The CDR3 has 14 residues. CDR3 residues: CASSRQGANEKLFF. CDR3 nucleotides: TGTGCCAGCAGCCGACAGGGTGCTAATGAAAAACTGTTTTTT.

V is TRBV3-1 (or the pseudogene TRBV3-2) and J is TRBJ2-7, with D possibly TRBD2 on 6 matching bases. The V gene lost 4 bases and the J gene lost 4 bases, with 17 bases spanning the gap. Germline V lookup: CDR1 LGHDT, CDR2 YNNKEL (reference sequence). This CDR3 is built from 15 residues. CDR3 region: CASSPQTTSMYEQYF. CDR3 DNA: TGTGCCAGCAGCCCGCAAACGACTAGTATGTACGAGCAGTACTTC.

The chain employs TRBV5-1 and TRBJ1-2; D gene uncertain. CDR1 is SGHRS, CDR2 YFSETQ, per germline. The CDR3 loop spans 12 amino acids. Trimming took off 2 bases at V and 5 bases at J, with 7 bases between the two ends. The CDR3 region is CASSFGEYGYTF. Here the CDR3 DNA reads TGCGCCAGCAGCTTTGGAGAATATGGCTACACCTTC.